The sequence of this T cell receptor (beta chain) was determined in a study of CD8+ T cells in alopecia areata (dated by TCRdb to the late 2010s). For context, the study as a whole: High-throughput TCRbeta sequencing was used to examine T cell clonal expansion in alopecia areata in both the C3H/HeJ mouse model and human patients. Scalp tissue and sorted CD4+ and CD8+ peripheral blood T cells from patchy and totalis/universalis alopecia areata patients and from healthy controls were covered by human TCRbeta sequencing. Scalp clonality was compared among normal scalp (n=4), patchy alopecia areata scalp (n=8), and alopecia totalis/universalis scalp (n=8). RNA was obtained with the PAXgene miRNA kit for fixed scalp, the miRNeasy kit for PBMCs, and the RNeasy kit for mouse skin. Amplification of TCRbeta CDR3 regions was done by immunoSEQ multiplex PCR using 35 Vbeta forward primers and 13 Jbeta reverse primers.

The library was obtained by the immunoSEQ multiplex PCR assay. For TCR sequencing, RNA was extracted from every sample and reverse transcribed into cDNA to serve as template. First-strand cDNA was synthesized using SuperScript III with a 2:1 mix of oligo-dT and random hexamers. Amplification bias was assessed with a synthetic immune receptor repertoire, and residual bias was removed computationally. Processing in the source paper ran as follows. Raw reads were preprocessed to remove errors, and CDR3 was defined by IMGT conventions from the conserved cysteine to phenylalanine. Clonality was computed as 1 minus the Shannon entropy, with the entropy normalized by log2 of the number of productive unique TCRs. CD4 or CD8 identity of scalp clones was inferred by cross-referencing scalp TCRbeta sequences with sorted blood CD4 and CD8 repertoires. The source is immuneACCESS, and TCRdb retained only in-frame sequences with V and J called. Part of the clones is not carried over; for the studies checked, unresolved V genes explain less than half of this, and the remainder is unexplained. Clone size and V and J calls were adopted from that table, with D and trimming inferred from the DNA. Here the sample has about 34,000 clones; around three quarters occur a single time. Around 19% of the sample lies in the top ten.

Overall study outcomes, separate from this receptor: Resident alphabeta T cells in normal human skin are also sequenced, complicating scalp TCR repertoire analysis, unlike mouse skin dominated by gammadelta T cells. Compared with normal scalp, lesional scalp had higher clonality and more expanded CD8+ clones, particularly in alopecia totalis/universalis, a pattern that suggests antigenic drive. Shared TCR sequences between patients were less evident than in mice, which may be partly attributable to HLA diversity in the patient population.

Lesional scalp punch biopsies and peripheral blood were obtained from alopecia areata patients. PBMCs were separated by density centrifugation and stained for CD3, CD4 and CD8, after which CD4+ and CD8+ T cells were sorted on a FACSAria. As part of a multicenter biomarker study, untreated alopecia areata patients were recruited. In several patients from the biomarker study, blood CD8+ T cells were sorted further into NKG2D-low and NKG2D-high fractions. A note on this clone: The antigen this receptor binds is unknown. The sample holds no much larger clone one base away, and base qualities are not on file.

CDR1 and CDR2 (SNHLY, FYNNEI) derive from the germline V gene. Deletion took 3 bases off V and 0 bases off J, with a span of 10 bases between the germline ends. Including cysteine and phenylalanine, the CDR3 has 15 amino acids. The retained sequence is limited to the CDR3, 45 bases, with the frame set at the first base. This TCR was sampled from a human donor with alopecia areata. The receptor chain draws on TRBV2 and TRBJ2-3, with the D segment possibly TRBD1 or TRBD2, each aligning over 6 bases. The material sequenced was NKG2D-low CD8+ T cells sorted from blood. The cell subset or site label of this sample denotes: sorted CD8+ NKG2D-low blood T cells. The DNA sequence is given as TGTGCCAGCAGTGATATCGGGGGCAGCACAGATACGCAGTATTTT. Translated, it gives CASSDIGGSTDTQYF. The full variable domain, with segments outside the CDR3 supplied by the reference TRBV2 and TRBJ2-3 proteins, appears as EPEVTQTPSHQVTQMGQEVILRCVPISNHLYFYWYRQILGQKVEFLVSFYNNEISEKSEIFDDQFSVERPDGSNFTLKIRSTKLEDSAMYFCASSDIGGSTDTQYFGPGTRLTVL.